The 29 T cell receptor beta chains given below trace back to one sample, sequenced in a study of shared clonotypes between healthy human individuals. Sequenced by immunoSEQ multiplex PCR; TCRdb stores in-frame clones only, minus some. The sample includes around 510,000 clones, around 80% of them seen just once. The specimen sequenced was PBMCs. The receptors here all came from a woman aged 40 to 50 in good health. Some clones in this sample may be carry-over from other donors' samples.

The chain uses TRBV27 and TRBJ2-2; a possible D gene is TRBD1 (7 bases). In germline, CDR1 is MNHEY, CDR2 SMNVEV (reference sequence). Between the trimmed V and J ends, which lost 6 bases and 6 bases, there was a span of 20 bases. The CDR3 is made up of 16 amino acids. Written as DNA, the CDR3 is TGTGCCAGCAGGTCGGGCGGGACAGCAAGAGCCGGGGAGCTGTTTTTT. The encoded protein is CASRSGGTARAGELFF.

J is TRBJ2-3 and V is TRBV7-8; D perhaps matches TRBD2 (5 bases). Germline lookup yields CDR1 SGHVS and CDR2 FQNEAQ. Trimming removed 1 base at V and 0 bases at J, with 8 bases between. CDR3 length equals 15 residues. The CDR3 DNA is TGTGCCAGCAGCTTAGTGACTACTAGCACAGATACGCAGTATTTT. It is translated as CASSLVTTSTDTQYF.

V is TRBV30 and J is TRBJ1-5; 9 bases align to TRBD1. CDR3 length equals 13 residues. Germline loops: CDR1 GTSNPN, CDR2 SVGIG (reference sequence). J gave up 4 bases and V 7 bases, and 5 bases lay outside the gene matches. The CDR3 sequence: CALGQGSNQPQHF. CDR3 DNA sequence: TGTGCCTTGGGACAGGGTAGTAATCAGCCCCAGCATTTT.

This clone was detected only a few times. This rearrangement joins TRBV4-3 to TRBJ2-7; TRBD1 might be the D (6 bases). The CDR3 length is 20 residues. V was trimmed by 0 bases and J by 3 bases, leaving 27 bases between them. Germline V gene sequence: CDR1 LGHNA, CDR2 YSLEER. In DNA form, the CDR3 reads TGCGCCAGCAGCCAAGATGAGGTCTCACGTGGGGACAAGGGAAGCTACGAGCAGTACTTC. It translates to CASSQDEVSRGDKGSYEQYF.

This sequence joins TRBV28 and TRBJ1-2; D ambiguous. V dropped 6 bases and J dropped 3 bases, with 14 bases sitting between them. The CDR3 runs to 14 residues. Looked up from germline, CDR1 is MDHEN and CDR2 is SYDVKM. CDR3 protein: CASSQRPRDYGYTF. The CDR3, as DNA: TGTGCCAGCAGCCAGCGGCCCCGGGACTATGGCTACACCTTC.

The chain has TRBV19 and TRBJ2-5; D possibly corresponds to TRBD1 (7 bases). Germline V lookup: CDR1 LNHDA, CDR2 SQIVND (reference sequence). This CDR3 is 15 amino acids long. The V gene lost 6 bases and the J gene lost 5 bases, with 19 bases spanning the gap. CDR3 region: CASRQTGGGWETQYF. CDR3 sequence (DNA): TGTGCCAGTAGACAAACCGGAGGGGGCTGGGAGACCCAGTACTTC.

This chain links TRBV28 with TRBJ2-7; 10 positions agree with TRBD2. Germline CDR1 reads MDHEN; CDR2 reads SYDVKM. The length of the CDR3 is 16 residues. V lost 2 bases and J lost 2; bases outside the gene matches: 6. The CDR3 here is CASSLVTSGITYEQYF. CDR3 DNA: TGTGCCAGCAGTTTAGTTACTAGCGGGATCACCTACGAGCAGTACTTC.

This clone was seen repeatedly, ten times or more. The chain recombines TRBV2 with TRBJ1-2, with D tentatively TRBD1 (5 bases). This CDR3 comprises 13 residues. V gave up 10 bases and J gave up 3 bases, with 15 bases separating them. Germline CDR1 and CDR2: SNHLY and FYNNEI. The CDR3 sequence: CATRDGWDYGYTF. CDR3 DNA sequence: TGTGCCACCAGGGACGGGTGGGACTATGGCTACACCTTC.

The CDR3 loop reads CASSLGLGRADTQYF. The CDR3 coding sequence is TGTGCCAGCAGTTTAGGGCTAGGGAGGGCAGATACGCAGTATTTT. This sequence joins TRBV27 and TRBJ2-3; 7 bases agree with TRBD2. Germline V lookup: CDR1 MNHEY, CDR2 SMNVEV (reference sequence). The CDR3 has 15 amino acids. Trimming removed 2 bases from V and 4 bases from J; junction bases left unmatched: 6.

V gene TRBV5-8 combines with J gene TRBJ2-3; D uncertain. This CDR3 has 12 amino acids. V shed 4 bases and J shed 4 bases, with 7 bases lying between them. The V gene's germline CDR1 is SGHTS and CDR2 YDEGEE. The CDR3 is CASSLRPDTQYF. As DNA, the CDR3 is TGTGCCAGCAGCCTCAGACCAGATACGCAGTATTTT.

The chain combines TRBV6-1 with TRBJ2-1; D might be TRBD1 (5 bases). The CDR3 is 11 residues long. Germline-derived CDR1 and CDR2 are MNHNS and SASEGT. Trimming shortened V by 2 bases and J by 9 bases, and 5 bases separated the two germline ends. The CDR3 loop reads CASSERGEQFF. In DNA form, the CDR3 reads TGTGCCAGCAGTGAAAGGGGTGAGCAGTTCTTC.

This sequence joins TRBV18 and TRBJ2-1, with D tentatively TRBD1 or TRBD2 (5 bases each). V lost 6 bases and J 2 bases, leaving 17 bases between the germline ends. CDR3 length: 16 amino acids. CDR1 is KGHSH, CDR2 LQKENI, per germline. This CDR3 is CASSRIRGQTYNEQFF. The CDR3 region has the DNA TGTGCCAGCTCCCGTATTCGGGGCCAGACCTACAATGAGCAGTTCTTC.

Comments on this clone: A read error may explain this, as a much larger clone is one base away. The chain links TRBV21-1 to TRBJ1-5. TRBV21-1 corresponds to a pseudogene. The CDR3 runs 19 residues. The CDR3 DNA follows: TGTGCCAGCAGCAAAGAGGTCCCGGGACGTTCCGGAGGCAATCAGCCCCAGCATTTT. This codes for CASSKEVPGRSGGNQPQHF.

CDR3: CASSSGGAGYNEQFF. The CDR3 DNA follows: TGTGCCAGCAGCTCCGGGGGAGCGGGCTACAATGAGCAGTTCTTC. This chain uses TRBV7-2 with TRBJ2-1, with TRBD2 as a possible D gene (6 bases). The V gene's germline CDR1 is SGHTA and CDR2 FQGNSA. V was cut by 4 bases and J by 3 bases, with 13 bases left in between. CDR3 length equals 15 residues.

The chain has TRBV2 and TRBJ2-1; 7 bases are a match to TRBD2. V lost 5 bases, J lost 8 bases, and 9 bases stayed unmatched. The germline V gene has CDR1 SNHLY and CDR2 FYNNEI. CDR3 length: 14 amino acids. CDR3 residues: CASSRVAGIDEQFF. The CDR3 DNA follows: TGTGCCAGCAGTAGAGTAGCGGGTATCGATGAGCAGTTCTTC.

This clone was recorded once. One base away lies a much larger clone, so this may be a sequencing read error. The rearrangement joins TRBV10-3 to TRBJ2-7; D possibly corresponds to TRBD1 (5 bases). CDR1 is ENHRY and CDR2 is SYGVKD in the germline V gene. CDR3 size: 11 residues. The CDR3 sequence: CASAQGKTQHF. The CDR3, as DNA: TGTGCCAGTGCCCAGGGAAAGACCCAGCACTTC.

The chain links TRBV9 to TRBJ2-5, with 8 bases that match TRBD1. Looked up from germline, CDR1 is SGDLS and CDR2 is YYNGEE. The CDR3 has 16 amino acids. J was trimmed by 4 bases and V by 4 bases; bases with no gene match: 12. The CDR3 reads CASSQGARGNGETQYF. CDR3 DNA sequence: TGTGCCAGCAGCCAGGGGGCCAGGGGGAATGGAGAGACCCAGTACTTC.

At least ten counts were recorded for this clone. Other DNA sequences in the same sample also yield this CDR3. V is TRBV11-2 and J is TRBJ2-1; no clear D gene. From germline, CDR1 is SGHAT and CDR2 FQNNGV. CDR3 length equals 12 residues. The V end lost 3 bases, the J end lost 3 bases, and 3 bases lay between the germline ends. The CDR3 spells CASSFSYNEQFF. CDR3 DNA: TGTGCCAGCAGCTTCAGCTACAATGAGCAGTTCTTC. The full variable domain, with the rest looked up from reference TRBV11-2 and TRBJ2-1, is EAGVAQSPRYKIIEKRQSVAFWCNPISGHATLYWYQQILGQGPKLLIQFQNNGVVDDSQLPKDRFSAERLKGVDSTLKIQPAKLEDSAVYLCASSFSYNEQFFGPGTRLTVL.

This clone was detected a few times. The rearrangement links TRBV4-2 to TRBJ1-2; D is unclear. The germline V and J ends were trimmed by 4 bases and 5 bases, with 17 bases remaining between them. This CDR3 is 15 amino acids long. The germline V gene encodes CDR1 LGHNA and CDR2 YNFKEQ. CDR3 bases: TGTGCCAGCAGCCGCAAAACCGGGGATGAGTATGGCTACACCTTC. Translated: CASSRKTGDEYGYTF.

The CDR3 bases are TGTGCCAGCAGCTTAAGGTTTTCCGGGGAGCTGTTTTTT. Its protein is CASSLRFSGELFF. The gene calls are TRBV13 and TRBJ2-2; D is uncertain. From germline, CDR1 is PRHDT and CDR2 FYEKMQ (reference sequence). V lost 2 bases and J lost 6, with 7 bases in between. This CDR3 spans 13 amino acids.

The DNA of the CDR3 is TGTGCCTGGAGTGGGGGCGGAGCCTACGAGCAGTACTTC. Translating gives CAWSGGGAYEQYF. V gene TRBV30 combines with J gene TRBJ2-5, with D possibly matching TRBD1 (5 bases). Judging by the DNA end, TRBJ2-7 fits better; the J call may be wrong. Germline lookup yields CDR1 GTSNPN and CDR2 SVGIG (reference sequence). The CDR3 is 13 amino acids.

The CDR3 here is CASSISGSGSGANVLTF. The CDR3 bases are TGTGCCAGTAGTATTAGCGGGAGTGGGTCTGGGGCCAACGTCCTGACTTTC. The chain couples TRBV19 to TRBJ2-6; TRBD2 agrees at 9 bases. The length of the CDR3 is 17 residues. CDR1 is LNHDA and CDR2 is SQIVND in the germline V gene (reference sequence). The J segment lost 1 base and the V segment lost 3 bases, leaving 4 bases of the junction unmatched.

This clone turned up a few times. V gene TRBV5-1 combines with J gene TRBJ2-5; TRBD1 matches 8 bases. The germline CDR1 and CDR2 sequences are SGHRS and YFSETQ. The junction had 4 bases not matched to a gene; V was cut back by 4 bases and J by 5 bases. This CDR3 is built from 13 residues. This CDR3 is CASSQTGEETQYF. The CDR3, as DNA: TGCGCCAGCAGCCAGACAGGGGAGGAGACCCAGTACTTC.

The CDR3 sequence: CASSPGDSSYNEQFF. CDR3 bases: TGTGCCAGCAGCCCTGGTGATAGCTCCTACAATGAGCAGTTCTTC. The chain is built from TRBV7-9 and TRBJ2-1; D is undetermined. Germline loops: CDR1 SEHNR, CDR2 FQNEAQ (reference sequence). The CDR3 totals 15 residues. V lost 5 bases, J lost 0 bases, and 11 bases lay in between.

The chain couples TRBV5-1 to TRBJ2-5; 7 bases fit TRBD1. The V gene end was trimmed by 4 bases and the J gene end by 5 bases; junction bases not matched to a gene: 5. This CDR3 is 13 amino acids long. Germline-derived CDR1 and CDR2 are SGHRS and YFSETQ. CDR3 sequence reads: CASSLLGGETQYF. DNA of the CDR3: TGCGCCAGCAGCCTGCTAGGGGGCGAGACCCAGTACTTC.

For this clone: This may be a read error, as it is one base from a much larger clone. This chain joins TRBV7-3 and TRBJ1-1, with D possibly matching TRBD1 (5 bases). Trimming cost V 5 bases and J 5 bases, with 15 bases left between them. The CDR3 is 14 residues long. The V gene's germline CDR1 is SGHTA and CDR2 FQGTGA. CDR3 sequence: CASSTGTSGTEAFF. In DNA, the CDR3 is TGTGCCAGCAGCACTGGGACCTCGGGAACTGAAGCTTTCTTT.

About this clone: Other nucleotide sequences in the sample specify the same CDR3. The chain carries TRBV5-6 and TRBJ2-1; D perhaps matches TRBD2 (6 bases). Germline V gives CDR1 SGHDT, CDR2 YYEEEE. The CDR3 has 12 residues. V was pared by 2 bases and J by 9 bases, with 9 bases between. The CDR3 DNA reads as TGTGCCAGCAGCTTTAGCGGCGGTGAGCAGTTCTTC. Its protein is CASSFSGGEQFF. The entire variable domain, with the rest obtained from reference TRBV5-6 and TRBJ2-1, is as follows: DAGVTQSPTHLIKTRGQQVTLRCSPKSGHDTVSWYQQALGQGPQFIFQYYEEEERQRGNFPDRFSGHQFPNYSSELNVNALLLGDSALYLCASSFSGGEQFFGPGTRLTVL.

Regarding this clone: At one end the junction does not follow the germline gene, possibly because of a read error. The CDR3 DNA is TGTGCCAGCAGCCTAGGAAGGGCCTATGGCTACACCTTC. Translating gives CASSLGRAYGYTF. The J gene is TRBJ1-2, the V gene TRBV13; D gene uncertain. The CDR3 is made up of 13 amino acids. Germline-derived CDR1 and CDR2 are PRHDT and FYEKMQ (reference sequence).

V gene TRBV7-2 combines with J gene TRBJ2-2; perhaps TRBD2 as D (6 bases). CDR3 length: 18 residues. Per the germline V gene, CDR1 is SGHTA and CDR2 is FQGNSA. Deletions cut 1 base from V and 6 bases from J, with 21 bases between. The CDR3 spells CASSLGPPRRELAGELFF. CDR3 DNA: TGTGCCAGCAGCTTAGGGCCCCCCCGGCGGGAACTTGCCGGGGAGCTGTTTTTT.